The 13 T cell receptor beta chains presented below share a single source sample, sequenced in a study of T cell responses to AZD1222 COVID-19 vaccine. Clones were read by immunoSEQ multiplex PCR, and TCRdb kept only the in-frame ones, dropping some. Here the sample spans 150,000 to 200,000 clones, more than 80% being singletons. Sequenced here: peripheral blood, sampled on day 0 of AZD1222 vaccination. The receptor set was obtained from an adult in good health.

The V gene is TRBV2, the J gene TRBJ1-1, with TRBD1 as a possible D gene (5 bases). The V gene lost 5 bases and the J gene lost 2 bases, with 12 bases spanning the gap. This CDR3 contains 14 residues. CDR1 and CDR2 from the germline V gene are SNHLY and FYNNEI. For the CDR3, the DNA is TGTGCCAGCAGTCAATCCGGGGCAAACACTGAAGCTTTCTTT. Encoded protein: CASSQSGANTEAFF.

The chain carries TRBV11-2 and TRBJ2-2; D may be TRBD1 (6 bases). CDR1 SGHAT and CDR2 FQNNGV come from the germline V gene. The CDR3 loop spans 15 amino acids. Trimming removed 4 bases from V and 3 bases from J, with 12 bases in between. The CDR3 region is CASSWPAGDTGELFF. DNA of the CDR3: TGTGCCAGCAGCTGGCCGGCAGGGGACACCGGGGAGCTGTTTTTT.

V is TRBV19 and J is TRBJ2-6; D gene ambiguous. CDR3 size: 15 residues. V lost 4 bases, J lost 0 bases, and 7 bases lay in between. Germline V gene sequence: CDR1 LNHDA, CDR2 SQIVND (reference sequence). Here the CDR3 reads CASSKISSGANVLTF. For the CDR3, the DNA is TGTGCCAGTAGTAAAATCAGCTCTGGGGCCAACGTCCTGACTTTC.

V gene TRBV6-1 combines with J gene TRBJ1-5; D is uncertain. With 1 base removed from V and 3 bases from J, the gap between germline ends came to 4 bases. Germline-derived CDR1 and CDR2 are MNHNS and SASEGT. The CDR3 extends over 13 amino acids. The CDR3, as DNA: TGTGCCAGCAGTGAAGGTCCCAATCAGCCCCAGCATTTT. As protein: CASSEGPNQPQHF.

The chain has TRBV19 and TRBJ1-2, with 8 positions matching TRBD1. This CDR3 spans 17 amino acids. Germline CDR1 and CDR2: LNHDA and SQIVND (reference sequence). Germline trimming cut 10 bases from V and 8 bases from J; bases unmatched to any gene: 24. The CDR3 region is CATKRKTIGQGVEGYTF. As DNA, the CDR3 is TGTGCCACTAAAAGGAAGACGATCGGACAGGGCGTGGAAGGCTACACCTTC.

The chain employs TRBV5-1 and TRBJ2-7; either TRBD1 or TRBD2 may fit D (5 bases each). The V end lost 7 bases, the J end lost 3 bases, and 14 bases lay between the germline ends. This CDR3 contains 13 residues. Germline V lookup: CDR1 SGHRS, CDR2 YFSETQ. The CDR3 region has the DNA TGCGCCAGCGGACCGGGACGGAACTACGAGCAGTACTTC. This encodes CASGPGRNYEQYF.

V gene TRBV28 combines with J gene TRBJ1-1, with TRBD1 as a possible D gene (5 bases). CDR1 and CDR2 (germline): MDHEN, SYDVKM. The CDR3 covers 15 residues. V gave up 2 bases and J gave up 0 bases, with 10 bases separating them. The CDR3 loop reads CASSLHDRLNTEAFF. As DNA, the CDR3 is TGTGCCAGCAGTTTACATGACAGACTGAACACTGAAGCTTTCTTT.

In DNA form, the CDR3 reads TGTGCCAGCAGTTTTTCTCTCGGGACTAGATCCTACGAGCAGTACTTC. This translates into CASSFSLGTRSYEQYF. The chain employs TRBV27 and TRBJ2-7, with 8 nucleotides matching TRBD2. The CDR3 contains 16 residues. J was trimmed by 1 base and V by 3 bases; bases with no gene match: 8. Germline V gene data show CDR1 as MNHEY and CDR2 as SMNVEV (reference sequence).

The gene calls are TRBV15 and TRBJ1-5; D unresolved. Trimming pared 0 bases from V and 5 bases from J, leaving 5 bases between. CDR1 LNHNV and CDR2 YYDKDF come from the germline V gene (reference sequence). The CDR3 covers 13 residues. In DNA form, the CDR3 reads TGTGCCACCAGCAGAGAGATTGATCAGCCCCAGCATTTT. Translating it yields CATSREIDQPQHF.

The chain is built from TRBV9 and TRBJ1-3; D is undetermined. This CDR3 is 16 amino acids long. Between the trimmed V and J ends, which lost 4 bases and 0 bases, there was a span of 14 bases. Germline loops: CDR1 SGDLS, CDR2 YYNGEE. CDR3 nucleotides: TGTGCCAGCAGCACCCACAGCCGAGACTCTGGAAACACCATATATTTT. It codes for CASSTHSRDSGNTIYF.

The chain carries TRBV5-5 and TRBJ2-7, with 7 bases that match TRBD1. Germline V gene lookup returns CDR1 SGHKS and CDR2 YYEKEE (reference sequence). The J segment lost 4 bases and the V segment lost 2 bases, leaving 12 bases of the junction unmatched. The CDR3 contains 16 residues. The CDR3 spells CASSFVGQPLAYEQYF. The CDR3 bases are TGTGCCAGCAGCTTTGTGGGACAGCCTCTTGCTTACGAGCAGTACTTC.

This chain connects TRBV6-5 to TRBJ1-1; 7 bases fit TRBD1. Trimming removed 6 bases from V and 3 bases from J; junction bases left unmatched: 4. CDR1 and CDR2 (germline): MNHEY, SVGAGI. The CDR3 has 13 residues. The CDR3 protein is CASRPTGDTEAFF. The CDR3 DNA follows: TGTGCCAGCAGGCCTACAGGGGACACTGAAGCTTTCTTT.

The chain links TRBV30 to TRBJ2-1; D uncertain. V lost 0 bases and J lost 3, with 15 bases in between. Looked up from germline, CDR1 is GTSNPN and CDR2 is SVGIG (reference sequence). This CDR3 has 16 amino acids. The CDR3 is CAWSVGNTLVYNEQFF. The CDR3 nucleotides are TGTGCCTGGAGTGTGGGAAACACCCTGGTCTACAATGAGCAGTTCTTC.